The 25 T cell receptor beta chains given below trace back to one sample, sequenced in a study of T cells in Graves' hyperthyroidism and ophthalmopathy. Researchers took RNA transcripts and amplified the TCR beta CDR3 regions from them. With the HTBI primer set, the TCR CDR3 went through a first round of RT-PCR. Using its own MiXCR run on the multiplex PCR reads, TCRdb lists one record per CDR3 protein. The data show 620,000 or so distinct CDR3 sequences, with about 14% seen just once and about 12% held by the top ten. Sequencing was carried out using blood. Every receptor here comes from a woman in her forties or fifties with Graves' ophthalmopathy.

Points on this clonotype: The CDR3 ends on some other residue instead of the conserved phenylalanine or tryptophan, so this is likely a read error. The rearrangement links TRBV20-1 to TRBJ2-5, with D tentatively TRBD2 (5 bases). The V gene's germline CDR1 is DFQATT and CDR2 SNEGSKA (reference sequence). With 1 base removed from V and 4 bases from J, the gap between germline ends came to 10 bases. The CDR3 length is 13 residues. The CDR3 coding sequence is TGCAGTGCTAGAGGGACCCGGGGAGAGACCCAGTACCTC. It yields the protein CSARGTRGETQYL.

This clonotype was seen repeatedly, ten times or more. The CDR3 reads CASRDLVGQGGEQFF. CDR3 sequence (DNA): TGTGCCAGCAGAGACCTAGTCGGACAGGGCGGTGAGCAGTTCTTC. This sequence joins TRBV2 and TRBJ2-1, with TRBD1 matching over 8 bases. V shed 6 bases, J shed 9 bases, and the junction held 13 bases outside the gene matches. Germline CDR1 and CDR2: SNHLY and FYNNEI. The CDR3 sequence is 15 residues long.

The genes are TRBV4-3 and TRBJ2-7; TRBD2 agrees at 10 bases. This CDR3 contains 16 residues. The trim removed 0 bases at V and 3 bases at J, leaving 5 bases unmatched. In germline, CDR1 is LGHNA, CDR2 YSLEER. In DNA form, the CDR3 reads TGCGCCAGCAGCCAAGACGTGACTAGCGGGTACTACGAGCAGTACTTC. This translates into CASSQDVTSGYYEQYF.

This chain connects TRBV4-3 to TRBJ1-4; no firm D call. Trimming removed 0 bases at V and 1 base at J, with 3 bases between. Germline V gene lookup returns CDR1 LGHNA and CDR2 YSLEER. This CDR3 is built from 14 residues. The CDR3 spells CASSQERTNEKLFF. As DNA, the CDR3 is TGCGCCAGCAGCCAAGAACGAACTAATGAAAAACTGTTTTTT.

The CDR3 nucleotides are TGTGCCAGCAGCGTGACCTACCAAGAGACCCAGTACTTC. The encoded protein is CASSVTYQETQYF. V gene TRBV9 combines with J gene TRBJ2-5; no reliable D call. V lost 2 bases to trimming and J lost 0 bases, with 5 bases between them. CDR3 size: 13 residues. Germline CDR1 reads SGDLS; CDR2 reads YYNGEE.

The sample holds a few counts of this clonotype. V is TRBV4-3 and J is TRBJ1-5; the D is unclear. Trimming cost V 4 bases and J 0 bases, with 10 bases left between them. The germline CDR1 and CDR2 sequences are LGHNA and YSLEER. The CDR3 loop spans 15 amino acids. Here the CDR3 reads CASSPGSHSNQPQHF. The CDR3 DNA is TGCGCCAGCAGCCCTGGAAGTCATAGCAATCAGCCCCAGCATTTT.

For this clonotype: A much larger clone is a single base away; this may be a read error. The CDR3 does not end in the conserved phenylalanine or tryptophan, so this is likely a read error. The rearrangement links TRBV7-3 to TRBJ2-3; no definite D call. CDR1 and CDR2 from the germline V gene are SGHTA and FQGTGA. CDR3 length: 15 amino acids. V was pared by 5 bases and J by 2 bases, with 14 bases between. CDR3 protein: CASSPTSLITDTQYS. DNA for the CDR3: TGTGCCAGCAGCCCTACCTCATTAATCACAGATACGCAGTATTCT.

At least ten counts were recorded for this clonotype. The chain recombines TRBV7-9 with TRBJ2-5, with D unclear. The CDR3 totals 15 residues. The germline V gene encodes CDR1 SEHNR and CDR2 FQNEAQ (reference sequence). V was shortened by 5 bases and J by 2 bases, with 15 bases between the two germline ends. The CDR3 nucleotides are TGTGCCAGCAGCCTGCGGCCGGGCACACAAGAGACCCAGTACTTC. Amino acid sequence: CASSLRPGTQETQYF.

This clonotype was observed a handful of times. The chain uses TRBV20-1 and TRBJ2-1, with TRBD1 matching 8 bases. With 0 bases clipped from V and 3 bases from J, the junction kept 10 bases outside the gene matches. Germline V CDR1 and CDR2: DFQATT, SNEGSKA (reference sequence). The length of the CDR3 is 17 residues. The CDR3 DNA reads TGCAGTGCTAGAGATGGGACAGGCCTAAAAGACTACAATGAGCAGTTCTTC. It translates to CSARDGTGLKDYNEQFF.

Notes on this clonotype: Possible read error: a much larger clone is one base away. The CDR3 DNA follows: TGTGCCAGCAGTGAAGTGGGCTATGGCTACACCTTC. Its protein product is CASSEVGYGYTF. This sequence joins TRBV2 and TRBJ1-2; no clear D. The CDR3 runs 12 residues. V lost 1 base and J lost 4, with 4 bases in between. Germline assignment: CDR1 SNHLY and CDR2 FYNNEI.

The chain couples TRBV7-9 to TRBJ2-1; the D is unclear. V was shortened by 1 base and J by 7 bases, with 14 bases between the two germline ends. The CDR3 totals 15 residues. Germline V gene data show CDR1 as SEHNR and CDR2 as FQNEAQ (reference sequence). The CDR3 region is CASSLDLGSWNEQFF. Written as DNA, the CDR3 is TGTGCCAGCAGCTTAGACTTAGGATCTTGGAATGAGCAGTTCTTC.

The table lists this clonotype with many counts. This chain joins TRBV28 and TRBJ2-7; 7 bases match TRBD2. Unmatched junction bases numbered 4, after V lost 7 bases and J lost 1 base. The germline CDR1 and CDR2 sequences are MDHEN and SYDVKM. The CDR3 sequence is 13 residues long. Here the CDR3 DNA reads TGTGCCAGCACCCCGGGACTATCCTACGAGCAGTACTTC. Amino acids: CASTPGLSYEQYF. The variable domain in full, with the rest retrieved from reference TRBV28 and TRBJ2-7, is DVKVTQSSRYLVKRTGEKVFLECVQDMDHENMFWYRQDPGLGLRLIYFSYDVKMKEKGDIPEGYSVSREKKERFSLILESASTNQTSMYLCASTPGLSYEQYFGPGTRLTVT.

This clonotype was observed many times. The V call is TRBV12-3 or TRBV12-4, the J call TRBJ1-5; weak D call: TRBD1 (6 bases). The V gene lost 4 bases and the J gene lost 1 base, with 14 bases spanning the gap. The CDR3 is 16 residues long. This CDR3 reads CASSSAGAGSNQPQHF. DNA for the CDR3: TGTGCCAGCAGTTCCGCAGGGGCAGGAAGCAATCAGCCCCAGCATTTT.

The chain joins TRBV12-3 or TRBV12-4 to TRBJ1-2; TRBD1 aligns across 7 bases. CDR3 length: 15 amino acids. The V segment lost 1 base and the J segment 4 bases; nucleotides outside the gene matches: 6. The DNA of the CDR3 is TGTGCCAGCAGTTTAGAAGGAGGGGGCGGCTATGGCTACACCTTC. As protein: CASSLEGGGGYGYTF.

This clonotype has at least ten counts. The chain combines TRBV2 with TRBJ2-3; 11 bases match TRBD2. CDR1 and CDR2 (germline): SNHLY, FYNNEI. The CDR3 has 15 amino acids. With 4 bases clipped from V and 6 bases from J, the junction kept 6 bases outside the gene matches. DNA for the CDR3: TGTGCCAGCAGTGGGACTAGCGGGCGTATGGATACGCAGTATTTT. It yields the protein CASSGTSGRMDTQYF.

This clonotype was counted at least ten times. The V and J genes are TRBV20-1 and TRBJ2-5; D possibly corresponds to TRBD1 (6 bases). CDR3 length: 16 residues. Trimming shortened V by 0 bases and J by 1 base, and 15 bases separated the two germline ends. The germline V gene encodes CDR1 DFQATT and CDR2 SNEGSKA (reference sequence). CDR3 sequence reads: CSAREGQGYLQETQYF. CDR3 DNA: TGCAGTGCTAGAGAGGGGCAGGGGTACCTCCAAGAGACCCAGTACTTC.

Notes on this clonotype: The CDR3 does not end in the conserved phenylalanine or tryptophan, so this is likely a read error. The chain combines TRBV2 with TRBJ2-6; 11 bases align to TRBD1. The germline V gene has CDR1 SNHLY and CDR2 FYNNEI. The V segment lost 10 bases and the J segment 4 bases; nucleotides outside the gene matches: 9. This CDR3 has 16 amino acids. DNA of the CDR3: TGTGCCACTTCGAGGGACAGGGGGAGCGGGGCCAACGTCCTGACTTCC. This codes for CATSRDRGSGANVLTS.

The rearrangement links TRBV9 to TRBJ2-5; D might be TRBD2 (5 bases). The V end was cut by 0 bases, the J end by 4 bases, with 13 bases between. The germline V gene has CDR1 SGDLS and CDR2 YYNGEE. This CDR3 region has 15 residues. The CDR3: CASSVGVGAAETQYF. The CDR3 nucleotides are TGTGCCAGCAGCGTAGGAGTAGGAGCGGCAGAGACCCAGTACTTC. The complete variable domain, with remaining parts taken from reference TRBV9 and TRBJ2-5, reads DSGVTQTPKHLITATGQRVTLRCSPRSGDLSVYWYQQSLDQGLQFLIQYYNGEERAKGNILERFSAQQFPDLHSELNLSSLELGDSALYFCASSVGVGAAETQYFGPGTRLLVL.

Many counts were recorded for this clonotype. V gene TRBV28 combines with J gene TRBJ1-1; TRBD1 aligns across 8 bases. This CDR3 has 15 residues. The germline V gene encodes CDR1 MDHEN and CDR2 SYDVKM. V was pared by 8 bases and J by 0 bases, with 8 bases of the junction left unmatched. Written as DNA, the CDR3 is TGTGCCAGCGGGGGCAACAGGGGGATGAACACTGAAGCTTTCTTT. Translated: CASGGNRGMNTEAFF.

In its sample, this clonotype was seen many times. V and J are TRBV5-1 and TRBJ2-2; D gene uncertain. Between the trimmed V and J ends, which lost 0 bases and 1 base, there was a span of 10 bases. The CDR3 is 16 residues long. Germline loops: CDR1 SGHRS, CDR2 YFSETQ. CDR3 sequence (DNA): TGCGCCAGCAGCTTGGAAGGCAACCTGAACACCGGGGAGCTGTTTTTT. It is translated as CASSLEGNLNTGELFF.

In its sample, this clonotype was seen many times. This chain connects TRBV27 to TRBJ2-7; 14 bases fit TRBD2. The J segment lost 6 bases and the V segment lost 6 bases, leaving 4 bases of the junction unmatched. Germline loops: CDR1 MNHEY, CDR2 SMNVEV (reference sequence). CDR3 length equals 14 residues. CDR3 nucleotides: TGTGCCAGCAGCCCGACTAGCGGGAGGGGCGAGCAGTACTTC. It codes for CASSPTSGRGEQYF.

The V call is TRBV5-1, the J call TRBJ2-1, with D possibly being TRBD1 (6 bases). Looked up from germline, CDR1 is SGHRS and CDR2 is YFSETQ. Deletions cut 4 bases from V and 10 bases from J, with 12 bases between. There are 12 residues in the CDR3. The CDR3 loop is CASSPQQGEQFF. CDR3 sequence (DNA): TGCGCCAGCAGCCCTCAACAGGGCGAGCAGTTCTTC. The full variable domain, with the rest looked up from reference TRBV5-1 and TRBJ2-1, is KAGVTQTPRYLIKTRGQQVTLSCSPISGHRSVSWYQQTPGQGLQFLFEYFSETQRNKGNFPGRFSGRQFSNSRSEMNVSTLELGDSALYLCASSPQQGEQFFGPGTRLTVL.

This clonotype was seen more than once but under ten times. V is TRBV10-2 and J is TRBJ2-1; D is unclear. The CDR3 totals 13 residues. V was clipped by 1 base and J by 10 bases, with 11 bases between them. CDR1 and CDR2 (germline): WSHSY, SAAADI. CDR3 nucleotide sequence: TGCGCCAGCAGTGAGTGGCTAGACCGAGAGCAGTTCTTC. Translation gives CASSEWLDREQFF.

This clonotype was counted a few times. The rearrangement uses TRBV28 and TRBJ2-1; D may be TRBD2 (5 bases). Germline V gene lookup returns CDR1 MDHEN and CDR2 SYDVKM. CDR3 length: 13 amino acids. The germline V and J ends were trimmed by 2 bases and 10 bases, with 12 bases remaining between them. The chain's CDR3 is CASSLSLALEQFF. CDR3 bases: TGTGCCAGCAGTTTAAGCCTAGCCCTCGAGCAGTTCTTC. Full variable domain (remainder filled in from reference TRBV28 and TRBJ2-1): DVKVTQSSRYLVKRTGEKVFLECVQDMDHENMFWYRQDPGLGLRLIYFSYDVKMKEKGDIPEGYSVSREKKERFSLILESASTNQTSMYLCASSLSLALEQFFGPGTRLTVL.

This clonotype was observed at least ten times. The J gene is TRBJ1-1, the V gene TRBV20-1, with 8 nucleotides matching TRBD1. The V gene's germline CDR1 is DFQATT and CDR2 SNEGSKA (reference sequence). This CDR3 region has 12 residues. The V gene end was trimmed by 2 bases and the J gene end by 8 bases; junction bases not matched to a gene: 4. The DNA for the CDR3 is TGCAGTGCTAGACCTGGACAGGGAGAAGCTTTCTTT. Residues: CSARPGQGEAFF.